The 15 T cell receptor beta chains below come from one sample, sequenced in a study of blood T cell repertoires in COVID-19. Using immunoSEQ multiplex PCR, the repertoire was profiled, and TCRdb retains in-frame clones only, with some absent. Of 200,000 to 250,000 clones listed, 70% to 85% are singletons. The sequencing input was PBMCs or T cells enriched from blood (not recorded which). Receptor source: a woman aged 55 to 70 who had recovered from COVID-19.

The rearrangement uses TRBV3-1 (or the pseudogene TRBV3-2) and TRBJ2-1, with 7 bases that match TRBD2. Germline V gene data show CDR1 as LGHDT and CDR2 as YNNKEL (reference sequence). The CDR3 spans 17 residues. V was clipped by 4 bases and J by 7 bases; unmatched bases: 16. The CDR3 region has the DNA TGTGCCAGCAGCCCTCGAGTTGGCGGGAGTGTGGGAAATGAGCAGTTCTTC. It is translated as CASSPRVGGSVGNEQFF.

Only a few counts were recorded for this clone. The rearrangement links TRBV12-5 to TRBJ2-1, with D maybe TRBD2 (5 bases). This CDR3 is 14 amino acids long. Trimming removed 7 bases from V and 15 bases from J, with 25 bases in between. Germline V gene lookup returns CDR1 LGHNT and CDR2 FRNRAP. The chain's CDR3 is CASESDSSRIRSFF. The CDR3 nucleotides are TGTGCTAGTGAATCGGACTCTAGCCGGATAAGGTCGTTCTTC.

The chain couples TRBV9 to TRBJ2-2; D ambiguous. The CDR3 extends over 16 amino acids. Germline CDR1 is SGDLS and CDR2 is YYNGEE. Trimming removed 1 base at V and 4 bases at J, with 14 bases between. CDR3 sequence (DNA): TGTGCCAGCAGCGTATATGGGTACCCAGGCACCGGGGAGCTGTTTTTT. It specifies CASSVYGYPGTGELFF.

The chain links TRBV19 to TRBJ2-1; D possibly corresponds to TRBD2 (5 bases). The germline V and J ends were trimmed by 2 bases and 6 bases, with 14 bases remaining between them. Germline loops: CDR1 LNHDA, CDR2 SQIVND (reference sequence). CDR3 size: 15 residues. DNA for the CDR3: TGTGCCAGTAGTATAATTCAGCTGGCGGGCAATGAGCAGTTCTTC. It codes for CASSIIQLAGNEQFF.

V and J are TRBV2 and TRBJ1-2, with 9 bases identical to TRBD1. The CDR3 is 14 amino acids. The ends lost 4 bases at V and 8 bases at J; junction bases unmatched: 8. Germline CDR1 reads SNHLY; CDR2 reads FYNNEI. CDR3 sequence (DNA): TGTGCCAGCAGTGCTGAACAGGGGGCGGGAGGCTACACCTTC. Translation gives CASSAEQGAGGYTF.

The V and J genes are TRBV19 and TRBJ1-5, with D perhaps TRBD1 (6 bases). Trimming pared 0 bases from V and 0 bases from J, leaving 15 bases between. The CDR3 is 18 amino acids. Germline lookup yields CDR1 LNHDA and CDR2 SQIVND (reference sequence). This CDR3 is CASSIDYSGQDSNQPQHF. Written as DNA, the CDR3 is TGTGCCAGTAGTATAGACTACTCGGGACAAGATAGCAATCAGCCCCAGCATTTT.

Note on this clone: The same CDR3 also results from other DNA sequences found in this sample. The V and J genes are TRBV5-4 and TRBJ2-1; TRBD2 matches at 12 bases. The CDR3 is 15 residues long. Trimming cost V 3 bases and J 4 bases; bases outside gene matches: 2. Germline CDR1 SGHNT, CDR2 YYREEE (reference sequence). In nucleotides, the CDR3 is TGTGCCAGCAGCTCCGGGACTAGCGGGTACAATGAGCAGTTCTTC. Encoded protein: CASSSGTSGYNEQFF.

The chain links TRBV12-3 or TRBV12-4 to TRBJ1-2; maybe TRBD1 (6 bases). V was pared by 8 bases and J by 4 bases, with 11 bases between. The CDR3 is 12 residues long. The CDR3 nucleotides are TGTGCCAGCCAGAGGGACACCTATGGCTACACCTTC. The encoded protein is CASQRDTYGYTF.

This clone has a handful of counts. The CDR3 DNA follows: TGTGCCAGCAGCTTGTACAGGGGAAATAGCAATCAGCCCCAGCATTTT. It yields the protein CASSLYRGNSNQPQHF. V gene TRBV5-8 combines with J gene TRBJ1-5; 7 bases match TRBD1. The CDR3 is 16 residues long. From germline, CDR1 is SGHTS and CDR2 YDEGEE. V was clipped by 1 base and J by 0 bases; unmatched bases: 4.

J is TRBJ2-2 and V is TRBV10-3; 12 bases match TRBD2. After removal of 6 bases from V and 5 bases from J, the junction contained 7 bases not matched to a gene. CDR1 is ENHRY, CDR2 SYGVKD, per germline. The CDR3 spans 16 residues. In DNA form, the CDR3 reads TGTGCCATCAGCTCGGGACTAGCGGGCCTAACCGGGGAGCTGTTTTTT. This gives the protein CAISSGLAGLTGELFF.

CDR3: CASSKTRTEHTDTQYF. DNA for the CDR3: TGTGCCAGCAGCAAGACGAGGACAGAACACACAGATACGCAGTATTTT. V is TRBV21-1 and J is TRBJ2-3; whether TRBD1, the table's D call, matches the DNA was not checked. TRBV21-1 is given as a pseudogene. CDR3 length equals 16 residues.

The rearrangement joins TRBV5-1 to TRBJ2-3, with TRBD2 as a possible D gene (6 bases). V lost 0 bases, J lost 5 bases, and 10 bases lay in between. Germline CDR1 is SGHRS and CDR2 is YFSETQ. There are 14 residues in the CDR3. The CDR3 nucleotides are TGCGCCAGCAGCTTGGCTAGCGCAATAGATACGCAGTATTTT. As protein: CASSLASAIDTQYF.

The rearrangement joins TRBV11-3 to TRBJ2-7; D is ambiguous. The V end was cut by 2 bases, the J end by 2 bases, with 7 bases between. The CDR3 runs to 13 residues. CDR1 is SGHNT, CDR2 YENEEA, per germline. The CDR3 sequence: CASSLSTAYEQYF. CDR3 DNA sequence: TGTGCCAGCAGCTTAAGTACGGCCTACGAGCAGTACTTC.

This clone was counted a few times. The CDR3 bases are TGTGCCAGCACTCGCCCGGGTTCGGGCGAGCAGTACTTC. As protein: CASTRPGSGEQYF. The chain employs TRBV6-5 and TRBJ2-7; D remains unclear. CDR3 size: 13 residues. The germline gives CDR1 MNHEY, CDR2 SVGAGI. Trimming took off 7 bases at V and 6 bases at J, with 16 bases between the two ends.

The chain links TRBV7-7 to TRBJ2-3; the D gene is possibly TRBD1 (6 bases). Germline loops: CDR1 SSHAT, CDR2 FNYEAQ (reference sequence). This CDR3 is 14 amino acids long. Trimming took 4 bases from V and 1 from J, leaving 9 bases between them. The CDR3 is CASSSGAGTDTQYF. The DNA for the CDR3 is TGTGCCAGCAGCTCAGGGGCTGGCACAGATACGCAGTATTTT.